This T cell receptor (beta chain) was observed in a study of post-analysis software for immune sequencing data (dated by TCRdb to 2013 to 2016). General notes on the study: Recorded disease courses included relapsing-remitting, secondary progressive and progressive-relapsing multiple sclerosis, with some patients lacking subtype annotation. The multiple sclerosis patient repertoires were compared with about a dozen previously published healthy control repertoires from donors aged about 6 to 26 years. A subset of samples was prepared in parallel using single-end sample barcoding, then pooled and co-amplified after Illumina adapter ligation. Broad study findings and their caveats: The multiple sclerosis patient group was slightly younger than the control group. Several TRBV segments, including TRBV5-6, TRBV5-1 and TRBV20-1, were significantly more frequent in patients than controls. Significantly lower normalized Chao1 diversity was found in multiple sclerosis patients than in controls, suggesting substantial peripheral T-cell clonal expansion. When samples were clustered directly using the F measure, samples prepared in the same batch co-clustered strongly, which prompted a batch-effect correction.

Library prep was done by PCR. TCRdb lists the instrument as Illumina HiSeq 2500. To reduce PCR and sequencing biases, unique molecular identifiers were built into the TCR beta cDNA libraries. About 500,000 cDNA molecules were obtained for every 1 to 10 million input T cells, so each molecule roughly corresponded to one T cell. The same protocol used for the earlier healthy control dataset was applied to prepare and sequence the patient libraries. Within a given batch, samples were prepared together, multiplexed and sequenced on the same HiSeq lane. The paper's data handling went like this. MIGEC handled the raw barcoded reads, throwing out single-read molecular identifier groups before consensus assembly and CDR3 extraction. Clonotype tables were post-analysed with VDJtools, and diversity was normalized by down-sampling all datasets to the smallest sample size. In repertoire overlap clustering, CDR3 amino acid sequences, but not nucleotide sequences, were matched to correct batch-related cross-sample contamination. TCRdb reran the public reads through fastp at Q25 and MiXCR, keeping productive beta chains. Entries are consolidated by CDR3 protein sequence, retaining the most common genes and DNA. These V and J calls derive from TCRdb rather than the authors' analysis. This sample gives some 700,000 distinct CDR3 sequences in total; 59% of them show up just once. About 10% of the sample comes from the top ten.

To demonstrate the VDJtools post-analysis software, the study profiled TCR beta repertoires from the peripheral blood of about a dozen young patients with multiple sclerosis. The multiple sclerosis patients were children and adolescents between roughly 6 and 16 years of age. This clonotype was picked up a small number of times. The antigen it binds to is not known. There are no base qualities to consult, and no much larger clone falls within one base. The junction shows trimming of 5 bases on V and 8 bases on J, plus 18 bases between the germline ends. The CDR3 starts with the cysteine, ends with the phenylalanine, and has 14 residues. Only the CDR3 DNA stays, 42 bases, in frame from base 1.

The chain is assembled from TRBV12-3 or TRBV12-4 and TRBJ1-2; no D gene can be assigned with confidence. Sample: blood. The sequence came from a girl aged 2-15 years with multiple sclerosis. The CDR3 in this case is CASSGELTVVGYTF. The DNA is TGTGCCAGCAGTGGGGAGTTAACGGTGGTAGGCTACACCTTC.